This TCR beta chain was identified during a study of CD8 T cells in ankylosing spondylitis. Findings of the study overall: Within matched ankylosing spondylitis synovial fluid, disease-linked clones were reportedly significantly enriched. Blood from ankylosing spondylitis patients appeared to carry a characteristic eight-variant TCR beta motif.

The CDR3 runs 16 residues. CDR1 DFQATT and CDR2 SNEGSKA come from the germline V gene (reference sequence). Deletions cut 6 bases from V and 0 bases from J, with 19 bases between. With molecular barcodes, quantitative 5'-RACE was used to make the TCR beta libraries. Using its own MiXCR run on the 5' RACE reads, TCRdb lists one record per CDR3 protein. Among a few hundred thousand distinct CDR3 sequences listed, around 21% were seen once. Comments on this clonotype: Its antigen remains unidentified.

This TCR derives from a female donor with ankylosing spondylitis or in good health (not recorded which). The sample consisted of blood, either unsorted or a sorted T cell fraction (not recorded which). J is TRBJ2-3 and V is TRBV20-1; D is unresolved. The CDR3 bases are TGCAGTGCACCCACCCCGACGGAATCTAGCACAGATACGCAGTATTTT. Protein product: CSAPTPTESSTDTQYF.